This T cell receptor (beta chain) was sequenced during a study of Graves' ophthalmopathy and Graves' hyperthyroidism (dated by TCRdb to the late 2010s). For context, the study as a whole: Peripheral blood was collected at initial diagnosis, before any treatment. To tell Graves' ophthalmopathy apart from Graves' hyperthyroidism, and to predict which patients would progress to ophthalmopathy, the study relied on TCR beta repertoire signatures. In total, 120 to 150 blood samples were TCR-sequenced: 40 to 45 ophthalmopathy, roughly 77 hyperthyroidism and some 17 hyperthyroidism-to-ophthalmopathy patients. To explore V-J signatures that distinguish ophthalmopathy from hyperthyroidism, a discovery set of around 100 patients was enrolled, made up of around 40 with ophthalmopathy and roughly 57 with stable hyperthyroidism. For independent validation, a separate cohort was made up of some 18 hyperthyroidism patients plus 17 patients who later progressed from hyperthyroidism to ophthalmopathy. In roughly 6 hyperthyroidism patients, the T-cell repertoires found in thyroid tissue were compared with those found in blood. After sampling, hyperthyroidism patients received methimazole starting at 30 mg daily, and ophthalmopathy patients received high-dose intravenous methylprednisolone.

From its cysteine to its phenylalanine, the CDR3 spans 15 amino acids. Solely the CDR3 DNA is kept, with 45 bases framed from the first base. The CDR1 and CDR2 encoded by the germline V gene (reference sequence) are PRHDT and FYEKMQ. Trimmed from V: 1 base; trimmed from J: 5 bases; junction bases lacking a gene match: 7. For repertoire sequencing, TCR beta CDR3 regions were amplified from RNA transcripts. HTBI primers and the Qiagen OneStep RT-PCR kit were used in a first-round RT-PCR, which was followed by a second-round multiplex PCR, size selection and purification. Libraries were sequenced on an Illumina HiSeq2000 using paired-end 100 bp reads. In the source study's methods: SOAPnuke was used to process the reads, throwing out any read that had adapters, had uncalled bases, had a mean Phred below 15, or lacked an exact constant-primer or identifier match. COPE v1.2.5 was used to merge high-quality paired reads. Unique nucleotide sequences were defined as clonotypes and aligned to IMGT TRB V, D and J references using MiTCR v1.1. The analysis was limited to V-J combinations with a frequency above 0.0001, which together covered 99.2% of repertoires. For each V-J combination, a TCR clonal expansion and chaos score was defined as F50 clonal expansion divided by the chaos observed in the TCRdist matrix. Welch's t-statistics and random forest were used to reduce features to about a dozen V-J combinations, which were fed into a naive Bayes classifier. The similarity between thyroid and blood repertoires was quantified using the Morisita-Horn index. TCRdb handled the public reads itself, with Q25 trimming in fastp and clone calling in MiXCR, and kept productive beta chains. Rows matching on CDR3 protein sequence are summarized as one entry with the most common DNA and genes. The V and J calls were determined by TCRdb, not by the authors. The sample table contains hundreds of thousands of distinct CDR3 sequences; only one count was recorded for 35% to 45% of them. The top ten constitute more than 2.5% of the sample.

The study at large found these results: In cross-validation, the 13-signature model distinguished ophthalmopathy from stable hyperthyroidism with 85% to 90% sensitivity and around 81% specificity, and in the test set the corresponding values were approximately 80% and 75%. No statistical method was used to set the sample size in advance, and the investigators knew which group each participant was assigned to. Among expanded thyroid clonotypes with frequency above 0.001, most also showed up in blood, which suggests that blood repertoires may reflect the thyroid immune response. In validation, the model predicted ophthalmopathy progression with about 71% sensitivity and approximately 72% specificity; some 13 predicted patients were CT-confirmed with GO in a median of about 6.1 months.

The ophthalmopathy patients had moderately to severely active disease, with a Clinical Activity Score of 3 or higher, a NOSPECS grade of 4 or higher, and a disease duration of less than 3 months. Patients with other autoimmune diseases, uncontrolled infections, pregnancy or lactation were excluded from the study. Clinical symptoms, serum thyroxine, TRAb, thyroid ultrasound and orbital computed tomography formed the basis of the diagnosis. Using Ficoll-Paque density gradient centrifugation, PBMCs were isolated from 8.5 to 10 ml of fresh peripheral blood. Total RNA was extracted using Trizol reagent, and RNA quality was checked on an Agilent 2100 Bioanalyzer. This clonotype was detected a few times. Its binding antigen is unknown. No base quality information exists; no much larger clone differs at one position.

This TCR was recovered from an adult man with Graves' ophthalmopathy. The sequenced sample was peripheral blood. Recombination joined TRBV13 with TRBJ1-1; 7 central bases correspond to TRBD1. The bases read TGTGCCAGCAGCTTAGATGAGGGGGCGTTTACTGAAGCTTTCTTT. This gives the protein CASSLDEGAFTEAFF.